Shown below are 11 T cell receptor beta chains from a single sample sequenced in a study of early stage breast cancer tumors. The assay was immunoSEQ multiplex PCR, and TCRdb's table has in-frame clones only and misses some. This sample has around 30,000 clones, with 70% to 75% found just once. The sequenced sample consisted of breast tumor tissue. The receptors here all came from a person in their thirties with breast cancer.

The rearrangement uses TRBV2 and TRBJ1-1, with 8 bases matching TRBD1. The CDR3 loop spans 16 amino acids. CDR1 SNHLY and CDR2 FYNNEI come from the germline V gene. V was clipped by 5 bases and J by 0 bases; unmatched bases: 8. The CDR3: CASSSGTGRLNTEAFF. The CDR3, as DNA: TGTGCCAGCAGTTCCGGGACAGGAAGACTGAACACTGAAGCTTTCTTT.

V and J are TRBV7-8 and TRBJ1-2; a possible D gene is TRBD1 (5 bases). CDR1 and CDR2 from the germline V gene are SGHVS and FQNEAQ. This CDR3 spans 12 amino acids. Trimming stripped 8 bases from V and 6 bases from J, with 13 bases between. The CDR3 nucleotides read TGTGCCAGCGCAGGGCCTCGTGATGGCTACACCTTC. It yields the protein CASAGPRDGYTF.

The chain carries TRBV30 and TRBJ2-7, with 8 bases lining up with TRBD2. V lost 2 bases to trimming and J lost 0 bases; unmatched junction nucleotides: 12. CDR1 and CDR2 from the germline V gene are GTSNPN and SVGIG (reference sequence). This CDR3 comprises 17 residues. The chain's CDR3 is CAWSPLGGGGSSYEQYF. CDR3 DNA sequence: TGTGCCTGGAGTCCACTCGGGGGGGGCGGTAGCTCCTACGAGCAGTACTTC.

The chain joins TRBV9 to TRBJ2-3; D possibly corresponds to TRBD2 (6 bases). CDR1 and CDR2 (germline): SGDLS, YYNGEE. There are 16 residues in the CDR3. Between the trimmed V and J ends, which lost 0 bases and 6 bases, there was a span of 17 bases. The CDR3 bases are TGTGCCAGCAGCGTAGGTCGCAGGGACTGGGGGGATACGCAGTATTTT. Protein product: CASSVGRRDWGDTQYF.

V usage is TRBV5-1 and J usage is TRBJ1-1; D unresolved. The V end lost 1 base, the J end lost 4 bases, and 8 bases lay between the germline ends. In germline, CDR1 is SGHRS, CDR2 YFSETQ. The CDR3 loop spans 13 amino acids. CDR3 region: CASSLFGGTEAFF. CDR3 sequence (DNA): TGCGCCAGCAGCTTGTTCGGAGGCACTGAAGCTTTCTTT.

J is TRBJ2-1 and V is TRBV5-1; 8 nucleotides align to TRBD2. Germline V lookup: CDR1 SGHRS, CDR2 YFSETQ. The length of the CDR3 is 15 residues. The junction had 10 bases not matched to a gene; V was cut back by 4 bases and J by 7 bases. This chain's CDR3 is CASSRDGRGGNEQFF. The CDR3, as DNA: TGCGCCAGCAGCCGCGACGGGAGGGGGGGGAATGAGCAGTTCTTC. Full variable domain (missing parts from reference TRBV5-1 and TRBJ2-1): KAGVTQTPRYLIKTRGQQVTLSCSPISGHRSVSWYQQTPGQGLQFLFEYFSETQRNKGNFPGRFSGRQFSNSRSEMNVSTLELGDSALYLCASSRDGRGGNEQFFGPGTRLTVL.

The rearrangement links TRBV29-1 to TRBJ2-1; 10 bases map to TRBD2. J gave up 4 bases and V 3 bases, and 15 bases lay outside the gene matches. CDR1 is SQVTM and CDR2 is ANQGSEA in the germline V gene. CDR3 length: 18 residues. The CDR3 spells CSVENLGTTSGIYNEQFF. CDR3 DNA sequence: TGCAGCGTTGAGAATCTGGGCACAACTAGCGGGATATACAATGAGCAGTTCTTC.

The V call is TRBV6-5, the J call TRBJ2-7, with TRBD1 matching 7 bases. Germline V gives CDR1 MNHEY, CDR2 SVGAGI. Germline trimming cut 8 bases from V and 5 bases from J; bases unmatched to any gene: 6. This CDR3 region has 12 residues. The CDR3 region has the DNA TGTGCCAGCCAAGACAGGGTCAACGAGCAGTACTTC. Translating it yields CASQDRVNEQYF.

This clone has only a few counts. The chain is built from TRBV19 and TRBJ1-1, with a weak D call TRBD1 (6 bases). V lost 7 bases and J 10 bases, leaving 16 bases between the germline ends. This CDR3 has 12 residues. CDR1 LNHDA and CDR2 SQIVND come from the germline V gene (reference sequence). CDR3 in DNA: TGTGCCAGTACCCCAGTGGGGGCAGGAGCTTTCTTT. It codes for CASTPVGAGAFF.

DNA for the CDR3: TGTGCCTGGGCCGACAGCCACACTGAAGCTTTCTTT. Its protein is CAWADSHTEAFF. The genes are TRBV30 and TRBJ1-1; TRBD1 might be the D (5 bases). V was pared by 5 bases and J by 3 bases, with 10 bases between. CDR1 and CDR2 (germline): GTSNPN, SVGIG (reference sequence). The CDR3 is 12 residues long.

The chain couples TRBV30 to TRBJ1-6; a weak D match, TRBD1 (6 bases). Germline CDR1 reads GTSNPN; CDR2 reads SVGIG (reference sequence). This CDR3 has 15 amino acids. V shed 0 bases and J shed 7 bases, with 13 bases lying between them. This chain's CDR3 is CAWSVLGAGNSPLHF. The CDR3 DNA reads TGTGCCTGGAGTGTACTGGGGGCTGGAAATTCACCCCTCCACTTT.